A single sample is the source of the 7 T cell receptor beta chains below, sequenced in a study of cytomegalovirus exposure and HLA in healthy donors. Both 60 Vbeta primers and 13 Jbeta primers went into the PCR. The assay was immunoSEQ multiplex PCR, and TCRdb's table has in-frame clones only and misses some. Of around 210,000 clones in the sample, about 88% were seen once. Sequenced sample: PBMCs. The origin of the receptors is a girl aged 2 to 10 in good health and CMV-seronegative.

The V call is TRBV6-5, the J call TRBJ1-5, with 7 bases identical to TRBD1. V shed 6 bases and J 0 bases; nucleotides not matched to a gene: 2. Germline CDR1 MNHEY, CDR2 SVGAGI. This CDR3 has 14 amino acids. The CDR3 nucleotides are TGTGCCAGCAGAAGGGACAGTAGCAATCAGCCCCAGCATTTT. Its protein product is CASRRDSSNQPQHF.

The CDR3 bases are TGTGCCAGCAAGGGGGCGTATAATGAGCAGTTCTTC. Protein: CASKGAYNEQFF. The chain couples TRBV2 to TRBJ2-1; TRBD1 aligns across 7 bases. The V gene end was trimmed by 7 bases and the J gene end by 7 bases; junction bases not matched to a gene: 4. The CDR3 loop spans 12 amino acids. Germline CDR1 reads SNHLY; CDR2 reads FYNNEI.

This clone turned up a few times. J is TRBJ1-2 and V is TRBV4-2; D is possibly TRBD1 (5 bases). The length of the CDR3 is 16 residues. V was trimmed by 0 bases and J by 4 bases, leaving 15 bases between them. CDR1 LGHNA and CDR2 YNFKEQ come from the germline V gene. The CDR3 DNA is TGTGCCAGCAGCCAAGAGGCCCCAGGGCTGGTCTATGGCTACACCTTC. Encoded protein: CASSQEAPGLVYGYTF.

This chain connects TRBV6-5 to TRBJ2-2, with 7 bases fitting TRBD2. CDR3 length equals 14 residues. V lost 6 bases, J lost 5 bases, and 6 bases stayed unmatched. Germline CDR1 and CDR2: MNHEY and SVGAGI. The CDR3 nucleotides read TGTGCCAGCAGATGGGAGGGTCGAACCGGGGAGCTGTTTTTT. This codes for CASRWEGRTGELFF.

This chain connects TRBV6-5 to TRBJ2-7; D is possibly TRBD1 (5 bases). The CDR3 loop spans 12 amino acids. CDR1 and CDR2 from the germline V gene are MNHEY and SVGAGI. Trimming took off 7 bases at V and 6 bases at J, with 13 bases between the two ends. The CDR3 region has the DNA TGTGCCAGCATGAAGGACAATGGCGAGCAGTACTTC. Encoded protein: CASMKDNGEQYF.

The chain has TRBV6-1 and TRBJ2-7, with a tentative D call TRBD1 (7 bases). This CDR3 spans 15 amino acids. Trimming stripped 6 bases from V and 2 bases from J, with 17 bases between. Germline V gene sequence: CDR1 MNHNS, CDR2 SASEGT. CDR3 loop: CASRELTGRPYEQYF. The CDR3 DNA follows: TGTGCCAGCAGGGAGTTGACAGGGAGGCCCTACGAGCAGTACTTC.

The sample holds one count of this clone. The rearrangement links TRBV7-8 to TRBJ1-6; 9 nucleotides match TRBD1. The CDR3 totals 14 residues. Per germline, CDR1 SGHVS and CDR2 FQNEAQ. The junction had 4 bases not matched to a gene; V was cut back by 4 bases and J by 9 bases. The CDR3 region is CASSSGQGGSPLHF. The CDR3 region has the DNA TGTGCCAGCAGCTCGGGACAGGGCGGTTCACCCCTCCACTTT.